The clone carrying this T cell receptor (beta chain) has ten or more counts. Its antigen is not identified. Patients underwent thyroid surgery, and none had received any treatment before it. In the original analysis: A distant-metastasis classifier for papillary thyroid cancer was built using CDR3 differences across clinicopathological groups. Via MiXCR, TCRdb re-called the PCR reads. The V and J calls here are based on TCRdb, not the publication. The sample lists 50,000 or so clones; roughly a quarter were seen once. The ends lost 0 bases at V and 4 bases at J; junction bases unmatched: 3. Per the germline V gene, CDR1 is SEHNR and CDR2 is FQNEAQ (reference sequence). This CDR3 comprises 16 residues. This specimen comes from a study of metastatic and nonmetastatic thyroid tumors. For the study at large: The authors compared repertoires across blood and tumor or nodule tissue from malignant and benign thyroid patients. Whole-study findings and limits: Compared with benign nodules, malignant thyroid tumors were reported to have significantly higher TCR beta diversity in both blood and tumor.

The origin of this receptor is a male donor with papillary thyroid cancer or a benign thyroid nodule (not recorded which). Some clones in this sample may be carry-over from other donors' samples. The sequencing input was blood. V is TRBV7-9 and J is TRBJ2-3, with 11 bases lining up with TRBD2. DNA for the CDR3: TGTGCCAGCAGCTTAGCGCAACTAGCGGGAGCAGATACGCAGTATTTT. This sequence encodes CASSLAQLAGADTQYF.